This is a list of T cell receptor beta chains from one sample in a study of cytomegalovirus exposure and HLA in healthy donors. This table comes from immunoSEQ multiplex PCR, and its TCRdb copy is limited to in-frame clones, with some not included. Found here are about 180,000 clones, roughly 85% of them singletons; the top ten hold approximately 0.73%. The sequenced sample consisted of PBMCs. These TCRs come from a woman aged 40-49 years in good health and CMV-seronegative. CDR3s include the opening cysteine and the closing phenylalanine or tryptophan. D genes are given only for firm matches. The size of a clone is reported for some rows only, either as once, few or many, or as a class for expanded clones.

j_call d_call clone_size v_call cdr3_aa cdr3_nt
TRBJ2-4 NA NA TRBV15 CATSRDYPGFGIQYF TGTGCCACCAGCAGAGATTACCCGGGGTTTGGCATTCAGTACTTC
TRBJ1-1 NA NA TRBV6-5 CASSATGSAEAFF TGTGCCAGCAGTGCGACAGGCTCTGCTGAAGCTTTCTTT
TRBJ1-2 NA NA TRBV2 CASSGGRGDYGYTF TGTGCCAGCAGTGGGGGGCGGGGGGACTATGGCTACACCTTC
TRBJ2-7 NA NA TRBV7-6 CASSLGPHEVDEQYF TGTGCCAGCAGCTTAGGCCCCCATGAGGTAGACGAGCAGTACTTC
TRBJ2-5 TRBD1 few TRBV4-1 CASSQDTGQGETQYF TGCGCCAGCAGCCAAGATACGGGACAGGGAGAGACCCAGTACTTC
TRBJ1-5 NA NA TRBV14 CASSLREGSPQHF TGTGCCAGCAGCCTTCGGGAGGGAAGTCCCCAGCATTTT
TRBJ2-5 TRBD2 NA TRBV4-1 CASSQVPAGAAETQYF TGCGCCAGCAGCCAAGTCCCAGCGGGAGCGGCGGAGACCCAGTACTTC
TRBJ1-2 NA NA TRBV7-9 CSSRGYNYGYTF TGTTCCAGCCGGGGGTATAACTATGGCTACACCTTC
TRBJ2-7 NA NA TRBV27 CASSLSGVSYEQYF TGTGCCAGCAGTTTATCAGGGGTCTCCTACGAGCAGTACTTC
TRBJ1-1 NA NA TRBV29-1 CSVDSNTEAFF TGCAGCGTTGACAGTAACACTGAAGCTTTCTTT
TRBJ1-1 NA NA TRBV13 CASSPRDTYTEAFF TGTGCCAGCAGCCCACGGGACACTTACACTGAAGCTTTCTTT
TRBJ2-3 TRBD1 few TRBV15 CATNSGQGTDTQYF TGTGCCACCAACTCGGGACAGGGTACAGATACGCAGTATTTT
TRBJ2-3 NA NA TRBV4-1 CASSQRLADTQYF TGCGCCAGCAGCCAAAGGCTAGCGGATACGCAGTATTTT
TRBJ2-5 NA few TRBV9 CASSVVGAGSETQYF TGTGCCAGCAGCGTAGTCGGAGCTGGGTCTGAGACCCAGTACTTC
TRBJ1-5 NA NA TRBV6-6 CASSYREGNQPQHF TGTGCCAGCAGTTACCGAGAAGGCAATCAGCCCCAGCATTTT
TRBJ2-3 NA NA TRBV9 CASSVAPGTDTQYF TGTGCCAGCAGCGTAGCTCCGGGCACAGATACGCAGTATTTT
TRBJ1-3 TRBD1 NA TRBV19 CASIRTGTGNTIYF TGTGCCAGTATCCGGACAGGGACCGGAAACACCATATATTTT
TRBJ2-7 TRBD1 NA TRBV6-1 CASSAGQGVYEQYF TGTGCCAGCAGTGCGGGACAGGGGGTCTACGAGCAGTACTTC
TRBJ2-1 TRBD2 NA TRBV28 CASSSLPGLEYSNEQFF TGTGCCAGCAGTTCCCTGCCGGGACTAGAATATAGCAATGAGCAGTTCTTC
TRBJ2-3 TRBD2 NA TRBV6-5 CASSYGLAGPDTQYF TGTGCCAGCAGTTACGGACTAGCGGGCCCAGATACGCAGTATTTT
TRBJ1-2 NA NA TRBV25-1 CASSAPGQGYGYTF TGTGCCAGCAGTGCCCCCGGCCAGGGCTATGGCTACACCTTC
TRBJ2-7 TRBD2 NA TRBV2 CASSEEVGGYEQYF TGTGCCAGCAGTGAAGAGGTGGGAGGGTACGAGCAGTACTTC
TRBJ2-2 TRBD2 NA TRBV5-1 CASSLRPLLAGGTNTGELFF TGCGCCAGCAGCTTGCGCCCTTTACTAGCGGGAGGGACGAACACCGGGGAGCTGTTTTTT
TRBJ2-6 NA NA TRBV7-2 CASSLGGWAGANVLTF TGTGCCAGCAGCTTAGGAGGGTGGGCTGGGGCCAACGTCCTGACTTTC
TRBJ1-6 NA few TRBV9 CASSVEVAGSPLHF TGTGCCAGCAGCGTAGAGGTCGCAGGTTCACCCCTCCACTTT
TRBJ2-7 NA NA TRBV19 CASSIRWPETYGQYF TGTGCCAGTAGTATTAGGTGGCCGGAGACCTACGGGCAGTACTTC
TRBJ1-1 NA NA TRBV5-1 CASSLGGSTEAFF TGCGCCAGCAGCTTGGGAGGGTCCACTGAAGCTTTCTTT
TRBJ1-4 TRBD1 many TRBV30 CAWSVPMTGGPEKLFF TGTGCCTGGAGTGTACCCATGACAGGGGGCCCCGAAAAACTGTTTTTT
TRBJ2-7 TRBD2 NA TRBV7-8 CASSLGTSGSPSYEQYF TGTGCCAGCAGCTTAGGGACTAGCGGGAGTCCCTCCTACGAGCAGTACTTC
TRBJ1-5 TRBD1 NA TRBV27 CASSLDRGWNQPQHF TGTGCCAGCAGTTTAGACAGGGGGTGGAATCAGCCCCAGCATTTT
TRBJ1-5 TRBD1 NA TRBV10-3 CAISLRDSISNQPQHF TGTGCCATCTCTCTTCGGGACAGTATAAGCAATCAGCCCCAGCATTTT
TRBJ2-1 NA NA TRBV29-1 CSVPSGFYNEQFF TGCAGCGTACCCTCGGGGTTCTACAATGAGCAGTTCTTC
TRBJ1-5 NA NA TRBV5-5 CASSSLTGMRNQPQHF TGTGCCAGCAGCTCCTTAACAGGGATGCGCAATCAGCCCCAGCATTTT
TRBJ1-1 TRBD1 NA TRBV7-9 CSSSLLGGLTEAFF TGTTCCAGCAGCTTACTAGGGGGCTTAACTGAAGCTTTCTTT
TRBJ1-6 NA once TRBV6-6 CASSEQVLGNSPLHF TGTGCCAGCAGCGAACAGGTCTTGGGCAATTCACCCCTCCACTTT
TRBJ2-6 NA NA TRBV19 CASSIDITVGANVLTF TGTGCCAGTAGTATAGATATAACGGTTGGGGCCAACGTCCTGACTTTC
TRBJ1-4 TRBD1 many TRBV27 CASSPTGVNEKLFF TGTGCCAGCTCCCCGACAGGGGTTAATGAAAAACTGTTTTTT
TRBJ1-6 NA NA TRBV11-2 CASSLGTETVNSPLHF TGTGCCAGCAGCTTAGGAACAGAAACCGTTAATTCACCCCTCCACTTT
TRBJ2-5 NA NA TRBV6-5 CASTSSGRGTQYF NA
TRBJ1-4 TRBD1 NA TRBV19 CASSIRLTGGNEKLFF TGTGCCAGTAGTATACGCCTTACAGGGGGAAATGAAAAACTGTTTTTT
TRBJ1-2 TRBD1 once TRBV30 CAWSPPGGTGGSRTGYTF TGTGCCTGGAGTCCTCCCGGGGGGACAGGTGGATCCAGGACTGGCTACACCTTC
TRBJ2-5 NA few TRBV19 CASNEEGASETQYF TGTGCCAGTAACGAGGAGGGGGCCAGTGAGACCCAGTACTTC
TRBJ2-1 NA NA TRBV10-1 CASTPWRLEQFF TGCGCCAGCACACCGTGGCGGCTTGAGCAGTTCTTC
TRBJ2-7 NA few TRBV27 CASSLGRDGEQYF TGTGCCAGCAGTTTAGGTCGAGATGGCGAGCAGTACTTC
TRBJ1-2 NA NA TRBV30 CAWSPLDSLRGYTF TGTGCCTGGAGTCCTCTGGACAGTCTCAGGGGCTACACCTTC
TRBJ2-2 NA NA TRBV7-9 CASSRTRNTGELFF TGTGCCAGCAGCCGAACACGCAACACCGGGGAGCTGTTTTTT
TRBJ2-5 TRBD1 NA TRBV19 CASRSRGRETQYF TGTGCCAGTAGATCCAGGGGGCGAGAGACCCAGTACTTC